The 31 T cell receptor beta chains listed next were all sequenced from one sample in a study of blood T cell repertoires in COVID-19. Profiled with immunoSEQ multiplex PCR; TCRdb holds only in-frame clones, not every one. The data contain around 53,000 clones, approximately 80% of them seen just once; the ten biggest clones take up about 40%. Material for sequencing was peripheral blood. Receptors originate from a man in his 70s with active or convalescent COVID-19.

This chain connects TRBV30 to TRBJ2-7, with TRBD1 matching 9 bases. The trim removed 3 bases at V and 5 bases at J, leaving 17 bases unmatched. The CDR3 is made up of 17 amino acids. In germline, CDR1 is GTSNPN, CDR2 SVGIG (reference sequence). The CDR3 region is CAWRGLNRGRARDEQYF. The CDR3 coding sequence is TGTGCCTGGAGGGGACTTAACAGGGGGCGGGCCCGGGACGAGCAGTACTTC.

This clone showed up just once. The J gene is TRBJ1-2, the V gene TRBV18, with D perhaps TRBD1 (6 bases). Germline V gives CDR1 KGHSH, CDR2 LQKENI. V lost 2 bases, J lost 4 bases, and 17 bases lay in between. CDR3 length: 16 amino acids. CDR3 nucleotides: TGTGCCAGCTCACCATCCAAGGCAGGGGCGGTCTATGGCTACACCTTC. It encodes CASSPSKAGAVYGYTF.

This clone was seen only once. The junction departs from germline at one end; a sequencing error may be responsible. V and J are TRBV9 and TRBJ2-3, with a weak D call TRBD1 (6 bases). This CDR3 is built from 16 residues. The germline V gene encodes CDR1 SGDLS and CDR2 YYNGEE. The DNA of the CDR3 is TGTGCCAGCAGCATGGGGACACTCTCTTCCACAAATACGCAGTATTTT. It is translated as CASSMGTLSSTNTQYF.

In DNA, the CDR3 is TGCAGCGTTGAACCTAGCGGGTCGAGCTCCTACGAGCAGTACTTC. Protein sequence: CSVEPSGSSSYEQYF. The chain recombines TRBV29-1 with TRBJ2-7; 8 nucleotides align to TRBD2. Germline trimming cut 2 bases from V and 0 bases from J; bases unmatched to any gene: 6. Per the germline V gene, CDR1 is SQVTM and CDR2 is ANQGSEA. The CDR3 is 15 residues long.

The V gene is TRBV5-4, the J gene TRBJ2-2; weak D call: TRBD2 (7 bases). V shed 1 base and J shed 3 bases, with 13 bases lying between them. CDR1 and CDR2 from the germline V gene are SGHNT and YYREEE (reference sequence). The CDR3 runs 16 residues. CDR3 sequence reads: CASSLFRGADTGELFF. CDR3 coding DNA: TGTGCCAGCAGCTTGTTTCGGGGGGCCGACACCGGGGAGCTGTTTTTT.

This clone has a single count. The chain recombines TRBV28 with TRBJ1-5; D is undetermined. This CDR3 is built from 12 residues. Germline V gives CDR1 MDHEN, CDR2 SYDVKM. V lost 6 bases to trimming and J lost 7 bases, with 10 bases between them. The chain's CDR3 is CASRLTLQPQHF. The DNA for the CDR3 is TGTGCCAGCAGGCTGACTCTACAGCCCCAGCATTTT. The variable domain in full, completed from reference TRBV28 and TRBJ1-5, reads DVKVTQSSRYLVKRTGEKVFLECVQDMDHENMFWYRQDPGLGLRLIYFSYDVKMKEKGDIPEGYSVSREKKERFSLILESASTNQTSMYLCASRLTLQPQHFGDGTRLSIL.

The chain combines TRBV4-2 with TRBJ1-2, with TRBD1 matching 8 bases. Germline CDR1 is LGHNA and CDR2 is YNFKEQ. The CDR3 covers 15 residues. V shed 3 bases and J 4 bases; nucleotides not matched to a gene: 7. The CDR3 region is CASSQPGQDTYGYTF. The CDR3 DNA is TGTGCCAGCAGCCAGCCGGGACAGGATACCTATGGCTACACCTTC.

This clone occurred a few times. The chain has TRBV6-2 or TRBV6-3 and TRBJ2-3, with a tentative D call TRBD1 (7 bases). Germline CDR1 MNHEY, CDR2 SVGEGT. The CDR3 loop spans 15 amino acids. Trimming stripped 2 bases from V and 5 bases from J, with 14 bases between. CDR3 amino acids: CASSYGGTAGDTQYF. DNA for the CDR3: TGTGCCAGCAGTTACGGGGGGACAGCGGGAGATACGCAGTATTTT.

This chain connects TRBV11-2 to TRBJ2-1; 9 nucleotides agree with TRBD2. CDR3 size: 15 residues. Per the germline V gene, CDR1 is SGHAT and CDR2 is FQNNGV. The V segment lost 0 bases and the J segment 4 bases; nucleotides outside the gene matches: 1. The CDR3 nucleotides are TGTGCCAGCAGCTTAGAGGGACTAGCATACAATGAGCAGTTCTTC. Encoded protein: CASSLEGLAYNEQFF.

V is TRBV5-1 and J is TRBJ1-5, with TRBD1 matching over 7 bases. The CDR3 loop spans 14 amino acids. Germline V gene sequence: CDR1 SGHRS, CDR2 YFSETQ. V lost 3 bases to trimming and J lost 7 bases; unmatched junction nucleotides: 7. The CDR3 sequence is CASSWRQGGQPQHF. DNA for the CDR3: TGCGCCAGCAGCTGGCGACAGGGAGGACAGCCCCAGCATTTT.

The V call is TRBV21-1, the J call TRBJ2-2; TRBD1, the table's D call, lacks a check against the DNA. TRBV21-1 is labeled a pseudogene. The CDR3 covers 20 residues. The CDR3 reads CASSKSLGQGSKGRTGELFF. The CDR3 bases are TGTGCCAGCAGCAAGTCTCTGGGACAGGGCTCGAAGGGCAGAACCGGGGAGCTGTTTTTT.

The chain is built from TRBV5-5 and TRBJ2-3, with D tentatively TRBD1 (5 bases). With 5 bases removed from V and 2 bases from J, the gap between germline ends came to 9 bases. There are 13 residues in the CDR3. CDR1 and CDR2 from the germline V gene are SGHKS and YYEKEE (reference sequence). The CDR3 protein is CASSSGYTDTQYF. As DNA, the CDR3 is TGTGCCAGCAGTTCAGGGTACACAGATACGCAGTATTTT.

The chain couples TRBV9 to TRBJ1-2; D gene unclear. Germline V gives CDR1 SGDLS, CDR2 YYNGEE. With 0 bases removed from V and 4 bases from J, the gap between germline ends came to 10 bases. The CDR3 length is 14 residues. The DNA for the CDR3 is TGTGCCAGCAGCGTAGTTCCGGAGGCCTATGGCTACACCTTC. It encodes CASSVVPEAYGYTF.

This chain uses TRBV4-3 with TRBJ2-2, with 8 bases aligning to TRBD1. Trimming took 4 bases from V and 6 from J; bases not matched to a gene: 10. Germline lookup yields CDR1 LGHNA and CDR2 YSLEER. The CDR3 has 16 residues. The CDR3 is CASSPRQGSPAGELFF. CDR3 DNA sequence: TGCGCCAGCAGCCCCCGACAGGGGAGCCCGGCCGGGGAGCTGTTTTTT.

V usage is TRBV29-1 and J usage is TRBJ2-7; the D is unclear. Between the trimmed V and J ends, which lost 6 bases and 5 bases, there was a span of 14 bases. Germline V CDR1 and CDR2: SQVTM, ANQGSEA. The CDR3 extends over 12 amino acids. The CDR3 is CSVLPVNDEQYF. CDR3 sequence (DNA): TGCAGCGTCCTTCCAGTCAACGACGAGCAGTACTTC.

This clone was seen only a few times. The rearrangement links TRBV25-1 to TRBJ1-2; D call uncertain. The V end was cut by 1 base, the J end by 1 base, with 4 bases between. The CDR3 covers 13 residues. The V gene's germline CDR1 is MGHDK and CDR2 SYGVNS. The CDR3 DNA is TGTGCCAGCAGTGAATCCGGTAACTATGGCTACACCTTC. It encodes CASSESGNYGYTF.

The V and J genes are TRBV27 and TRBJ1-1; tentatively, D is TRBD1 (5 bases). Trimming left V 3 bases short and J 1 base short, with 6 bases between. Germline loops: CDR1 MNHEY, CDR2 SMNVEV (reference sequence). This CDR3 spans 13 amino acids. The CDR3 is CASSLGGNTEAFF. The CDR3 DNA reads as TGTGCCAGCAGTTTGGGGGGGAACACTGAAGCTTTCTTT.

CDR3: CAIGQAKNTEAFF. The CDR3 DNA sequence: TGTGCCATCGGACAGGCGAAGAACACTGAAGCTTTCTTT. The V and J genes are TRBV10-3 and TRBJ1-1; 7 positions agree with TRBD1. CDR1 is ENHRY and CDR2 is SYGVKD in the germline V gene. The trim removed 8 bases at V and 1 base at J, leaving 4 bases unmatched. The CDR3 has 13 residues.

The J gene is TRBJ1-1, the V gene TRBV10-1; TRBD1 aligns across 9 bases. The J segment lost 5 bases and the V segment lost 6 bases, leaving 19 bases of the junction unmatched. The CDR3 totals 18 residues. From germline, CDR1 is WNHNN and CDR2 SYGVQD (reference sequence). This CDR3 is CASSALLTGGFGRTEAFF. The CDR3 region has the DNA TGCGCCAGCAGCGCTTTACTTACAGGGGGCTTTGGTAGGACTGAAGCTTTCTTT.

V and J are TRBV7-9 and TRBJ1-1; D is perhaps TRBD1 (5 bases). The germline CDR1 and CDR2 sequences are SEHNR and FQNEAQ (reference sequence). V lost 3 bases to trimming and J lost 5 bases, with 10 bases between them. The CDR3 has 13 residues. The CDR3 region has the DNA TGTGCCAGCAGCTTCAAGGGGATAACTGAAGCTTTCTTT. It codes for CASSFKGITEAFF. The whole variable domain, remainder taken from reference TRBV7-9 and TRBJ1-1, is DTGVSQNPRHKITKRGQNVTFRCDPISEHNRLYWYRQTLGQGPEFLTYFQNEAQLEKSRLLSDRFSAERPKGSFSTLEIQRTEQGDSAMYLCASSFKGITEAFFGQGTRLTVV.

This clone was picked up a small number of times. The chain combines TRBV9 with TRBJ1-1; 9 bases match TRBD1. This CDR3 region has 15 residues. Losses at the gene ends were 7 bases for V and 3 bases for J; bases not matched to a gene: 10. Germline assignment: CDR1 SGDLS and CDR2 YYNGEE. This CDR3 reads CASGGQGSGYTEAFF. For the CDR3, the DNA is TGTGCCAGCGGGGGACAGGGTTCAGGGTACACTGAAGCTTTCTTT.

V is TRBV29-1 and J is TRBJ2-1, with TRBD1 identical over 8 bases. Germline assignment: CDR1 SQVTM and CDR2 ANQGSEA. The trim removed 7 bases at V and 15 bases at J, leaving 11 bases unmatched. The CDR3 extends over 11 amino acids. For the CDR3, the DNA is TGCAGCGCCCTCCTTGGACAGGGAACGTTCTTC. Residues: CSALLGQGTFF.

V and J are TRBV6-5 and TRBJ2-5; maybe TRBD2 (6 bases). CDR1 is MNHEY and CDR2 is SVGAGI in the germline V gene. The CDR3 length is 14 residues. V gave up 11 bases and J gave up 4 bases, with 20 bases separating them. The CDR3 DNA follows: TGTGCCTTTCTCCCTGGGGACGGGGGAGAGACCCAGTACTTC. This sequence encodes CAFLPGDGGETQYF.

V gene TRBV4-3 combines with J gene TRBJ1-2; TRBD1 agrees at 8 bases. J lost 8 bases, V lost 0 bases, and 11 bases had no gene match. CDR1 and CDR2 (germline): LGHNA, YSLEER. This CDR3 spans 16 amino acids. The CDR3 reads CASSQDGAQGAGGYTF. CDR3 coding DNA: TGCGCCAGCAGCCAAGATGGTGCCCAGGGGGCGGGAGGCTACACCTTC.

This clone showed up just a few times. This chain uses TRBV7-9 with TRBJ2-3; D may be TRBD1 (6 bases). The ends were cut back, 5 bases at V and 4 bases at J, with 13 bases in the middle. The CDR3 contains 14 residues. CDR1 and CDR2 (germline): SEHNR, FQNEAQ (reference sequence). The CDR3 spells CASSKQGRADTQYF. The CDR3, as DNA: TGTGCCAGCAGCAAACAGGGCAGGGCAGATACGCAGTATTTT.

This clone was recorded only once. The chain employs TRBV6-1 and TRBJ1-1, with a tentative D call TRBD1 (5 bases). The CDR3 loop spans 15 amino acids. Germline values: CDR1 MNHNS, CDR2 SASEGT. With 0 bases removed from V and 11 bases from J, the gap between germline ends came to 19 bases. As DNA, the CDR3 is TGTGCCAGCAGTGAAGCGGGGGGAGGGCAGAGTGGTGCTTTCTTT. It translates to CASSEAGGGQSGAFF.

V and J are TRBV7-2 and TRBJ2-3; D is unclear. Trimming cost V 0 bases and J 5 bases, with 6 bases left between them. The CDR3 runs to 13 residues. Germline lookup yields CDR1 SGHTA and CDR2 FQGNSA. The CDR3 DNA sequence: TGTGCCAGCAGCTTAGCCCAGAAAGATACGCAGTATTTT. Translated: CASSLAQKDTQYF.

V usage is TRBV12-3 or TRBV12-4 and J usage is TRBJ2-7; TRBD1 matches at 8 bases. The CDR3 sequence is 13 residues long. The J segment lost 3 bases and the V segment lost 6 bases, leaving 4 bases of the junction unmatched. This CDR3 reads CASRVTGGYEQYF. The CDR3 DNA reads as TGTGCCAGCAGAGTAACAGGGGGCTACGAGCAGTACTTC.

The chain employs TRBV6-5 and TRBJ1-2; the D gene is possibly TRBD1 (5 bases). The V end was cut by 6 bases, the J end by 5 bases, with 16 bases between. The CDR3 spans 14 residues. Germline values: CDR1 MNHEY, CDR2 SVGAGI. CDR3 in amino acids: CASSRIGAQYGYTF. The CDR3 DNA follows: TGTGCCAGCAGCCGCATAGGGGCACAATATGGCTACACCTTC.

This chain uses TRBV15 with TRBJ2-4, with 8 bases lining up with TRBD1. Germline CDR1 and CDR2: LNHNV and YYDKDF (reference sequence). This CDR3 contains 16 residues. V trimming: 1 base; J trimming: 2 bases; junction bases outside the gene matches: 4. The CDR3 sequence: CATSRAGGDSKNIQYF. The CDR3 bases are TGTGCCACCAGCAGAGCAGGGGGCGATTCCAAAAACATTCAGTACTTC.

CDR3 sequence (DNA): TGTGCCAGCAGCCCCGGAGGGGGGGGAAAGCGGTCTGAAGCTTTCTTT. This codes for CASSPGGGGKRSEAFF. The rearrangement uses TRBV28 and TRBJ1-1, with D possibly being TRBD1 (6 bases). Looked up from germline, CDR1 is MDHEN and CDR2 is SYDVKM. This CDR3 comprises 16 residues. V was shortened by 6 bases and J by 6 bases, with 23 bases between the two germline ends.